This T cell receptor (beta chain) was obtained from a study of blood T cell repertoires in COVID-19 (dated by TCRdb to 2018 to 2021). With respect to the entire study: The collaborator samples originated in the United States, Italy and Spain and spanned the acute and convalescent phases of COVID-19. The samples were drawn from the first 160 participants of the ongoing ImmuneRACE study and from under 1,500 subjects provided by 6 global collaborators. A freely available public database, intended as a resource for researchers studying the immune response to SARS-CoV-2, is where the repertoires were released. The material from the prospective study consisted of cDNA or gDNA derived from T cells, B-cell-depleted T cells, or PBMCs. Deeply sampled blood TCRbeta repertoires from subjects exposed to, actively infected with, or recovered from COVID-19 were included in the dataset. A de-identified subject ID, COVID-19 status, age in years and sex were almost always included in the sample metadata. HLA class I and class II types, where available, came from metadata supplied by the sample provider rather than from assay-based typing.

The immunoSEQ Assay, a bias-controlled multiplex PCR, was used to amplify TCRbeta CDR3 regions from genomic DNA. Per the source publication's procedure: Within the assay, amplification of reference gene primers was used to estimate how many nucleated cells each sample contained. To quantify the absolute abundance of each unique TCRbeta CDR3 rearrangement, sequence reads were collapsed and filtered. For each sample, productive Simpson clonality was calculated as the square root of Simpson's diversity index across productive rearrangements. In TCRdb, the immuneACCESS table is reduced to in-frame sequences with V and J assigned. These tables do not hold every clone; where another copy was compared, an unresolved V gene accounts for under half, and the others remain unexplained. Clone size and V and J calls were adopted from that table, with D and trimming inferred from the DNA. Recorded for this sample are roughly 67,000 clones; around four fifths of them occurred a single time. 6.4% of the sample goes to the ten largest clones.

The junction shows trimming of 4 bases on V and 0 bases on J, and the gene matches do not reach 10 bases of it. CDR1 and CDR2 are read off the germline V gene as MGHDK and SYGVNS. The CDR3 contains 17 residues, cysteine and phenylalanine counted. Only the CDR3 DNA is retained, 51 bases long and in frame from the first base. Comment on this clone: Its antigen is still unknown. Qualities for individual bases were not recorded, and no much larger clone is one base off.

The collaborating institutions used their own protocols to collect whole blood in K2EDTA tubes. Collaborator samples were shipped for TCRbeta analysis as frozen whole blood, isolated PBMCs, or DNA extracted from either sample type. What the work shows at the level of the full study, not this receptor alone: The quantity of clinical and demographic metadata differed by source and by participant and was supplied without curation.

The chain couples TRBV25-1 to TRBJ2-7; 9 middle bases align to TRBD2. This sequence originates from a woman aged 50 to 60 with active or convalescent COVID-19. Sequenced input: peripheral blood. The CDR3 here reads CASSASPTSGSSYEQYF. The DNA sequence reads TGTGCCAGCAGTGCCAGCCCAACTAGCGGGTCCTCCTACGAGCAGTACTTC.